The rows below give T cell receptor beta chains drawn from one sample of a study of cytomegalovirus exposure and HLA in healthy donors. Profiled with immunoSEQ multiplex PCR; TCRdb holds only in-frame clones, not every one. The sample contains 33,000 or so clones, roughly 76% of which appear only once. Sequencing used PBMCs. The receptors stem from a woman aged 25 to 45 in good health and CMV-seropositive. Both conserved end residues are part of each CDR3. Fields, in order: clone size, V gene, D gene, J gene, CDR3 protein, CDR3 DNA. The D gene is left open where the match is weak. Only part of the rows carry a size: once, few, many, or a class if the clone is expanded.

clone size: -
V gene: TRBV5-1
D gene: -
J gene: TRBJ2-2
CDR3 protein: CASSLVPGGPNTGELFF
CDR3 DNA: TGCGCCAGCAGCTTGGTGCCAGGGGGGCCGAACACCGGGGAGCTGTTTTTT

clone size: -
V gene: TRBV6-1
D gene: TRBD2
J gene: TRBJ2-3
CDR3 protein: CAGRLAGATDTQYF
CDR3 DNA: TGTGCCGGTCGACTAGCGGGGGCCACAGATACGCAGTATTTT

clone size: -
V gene: TRBV29-1
D gene: TRBD2
J gene: TRBJ2-2
CDR3 protein: CSVAGTSGVNTGELFF
CDR3 DNA: TGCAGCGTGGCCGGGACTAGCGGGGTTAACACCGGGGAGCTGTTTTTT

clone size: -
V gene: TRBV6-1
D gene: -
J gene: TRBJ1-2
CDR3 protein: CASTASSVNYGYTF
CDR3 DNA: TGTGCCAGCACCGCATCTTCGGTGAACTATGGCTACACCTTC

clone size: -
V gene: TRBV25-1
D gene: TRBD1
J gene: TRBJ2-2
CDR3 protein: CASSLGQGATGELFF
CDR3 DNA: TGTGCCAGCAGCCTCGGACAGGGGGCCACCGGGGAGCTGTTTTTT

clone size: -
V gene: TRBV7-9
D gene: -
J gene: TRBJ2-1
CDR3 protein: CASSLSQGSNEQFF
CDR3 DNA: TGTGCCAGCAGCTTGTCTCAGGGGAGCAATGAGCAGTTCTTC

clone size: -
V gene: TRBV7-9
D gene: -
J gene: TRBJ1-1
CDR3 protein: CASSTRGGLTEAFF
CDR3 DNA: TGTGCCAGCAGCACCCGTGGGGGCTTGACTGAAGCTTTCTTT

clone size: once
V gene: TRBV6-1
D gene: TRBD2
J gene: TRBJ2-1
CDR3 protein: CASSESSGRAIEQFF
CDR3 DNA: TGTGCCAGCAGCGAGTCTAGCGGGAGAGCTATTGAGCAGTTCTTC

clone size: -
V gene: TRBV19
D gene: -
J gene: TRBJ2-7
CDR3 protein: CASSAERGYEQYF
CDR3 DNA: TGTGCCAGTAGTGCTGAACGAGGCTACGAGCAGTACTTC

clone size: once
V gene: TRBV29-1
D gene: -
J gene: TRBJ1-5
CDR3 protein: CSVQWGVGQPQHF
CDR3 DNA: TGCAGCGTTCAATGGGGGGTGGGTCAGCCCCAGCATTTT

clone size: -
V gene: TRBV28
D gene: -
J gene: TRBJ2-3
CDR3 protein: CASSLYQGIIDTQYF
CDR3 DNA: TGTGCCAGCAGTTTATATCAGGGGATCATAGATACGCAGTATTTT

clone size: -
V gene: TRBV27
D gene: TRBD2
J gene: TRBJ2-1
CDR3 protein: CASSSPTSGSYNEQFF
CDR3 DNA: TGTGCCAGCAGTTCCCCCACTAGCGGCTCCTACAATGAGCAGTTCTTC

clone size: -
V gene: TRBV19
D gene: TRBD1
J gene: TRBJ1-5
CDR3 protein: CASRTGEQPQHF
CDR3 DNA: TGTGCCAGTAGGACAGGGGAACAGCCCCAGCATTTT

clone size: -
V gene: TRBV5-4
D gene: TRBD1
J gene: TRBJ1-2
CDR3 protein: CASSLGLDRGGRNGYTF
CDR3 DNA: TGTGCCAGCAGCTTGGGCCTGGACAGGGGGGGAAGGAATGGCTACACCTTC

clone size: -
V gene: TRBV7-3
D gene: TRBD2
J gene: TRBJ2-1
CDR3 protein: CASSSTSGRWNEQFF
CDR3 DNA: TGTGCCAGCAGCTCGACTAGCGGGCGCTGGAATGAGCAGTTCTTC

clone size: -
V gene: TRBV27
D gene: -
J gene: TRBJ2-7
CDR3 protein: CASSPRGRGSGAYEQYF
CDR3 DNA: TGTGCCAGCAGTCCCCGGGGCAGGGGCTCAGGGGCTTACGAGCAGTACTTC

clone size: -
V gene: TRBV5-4
D gene: TRBD2
J gene: TRBJ2-2
CDR3 protein: CASSSLAGGTGELFF
CDR3 DNA: TGTGCCAGCAGCTCACTAGCGGGGGGGACCGGGGAGCTGTTTTTT

clone size: -
V gene: TRBV6-5
D gene: TRBD1
J gene: TRBJ2-5
CDR3 protein: CASSIPGQGRREQYF
CDR3 DNA: TGTGCCAGCAGTATACCGGGACAGGGGAGAAGGGAGCAGTACTTC

clone size: -
V gene: TRBV30
D gene: -
J gene: TRBJ2-2
CDR3 protein: CAWSVSVNTGELFF
CDR3 DNA: TGTGCCTGGAGTGTATCTGTTAACACCGGGGAGCTGTTTTTT

clone size: few
V gene: TRBV5-6
D gene: TRBD2
J gene: TRBJ2-3
CDR3 protein: CASSLESGLAGAIHRYAVF
CDR3 DNA: TGTGCCAGCAGCTTGGAATCGGGACTAGCGGGGGCCATTCACAGATACGCAGTATTT

clone size: -
V gene: TRBV11-2
D gene: -
J gene: TRBJ1-6
CDR3 protein: CASSLDNRNSPLHF
CDR3 DNA: TGTGCCAGCAGCTTAGATAACCGGAATTCACCCCTCCACTTT

clone size: -
V gene: TRBV6-5
D gene: -
J gene: TRBJ1-5
CDR3 protein: CASSRTALGNQPQHF
CDR3 DNA: TGTGCCAGCAGCAGGACAGCCCTGGGCAATCAGCCCCAGCATTTT

clone size: -
V gene: TRBV29-1
D gene: -
J gene: TRBJ2-1
CDR3 protein: CSVCGPFF
CDR3 DNA: TGCAGCGTCTGCGGCCCGTTCTTC

clone size: -
V gene: TRBV12-5
D gene: TRBD1
J gene: TRBJ1-5
CDR3 protein: CASSATGRNQPQHF
CDR3 DNA: TGTGCTAGTTCGGCGACAGGGAGGAATCAGCCCCAGCATTTT

clone size: -
V gene: TRBV19
D gene: TRBD1
J gene: TRBJ1-5
CDR3 protein: CASSRDRGLSEPQHF
CDR3 DNA: TGTGCCAGTAGTAGGGACAGGGGGCTTTCGGAGCCCCAGCATTTT

clone size: -
V gene: TRBV6-6
D gene: TRBD1
J gene: TRBJ2-7
CDR3 protein: CASSSNTGAYEQYF
CDR3 DNA: TGTGCCAGCAGTTCTAATACAGGGGCCTACGAGCAGTACTTC

clone size: -
V gene: TRBV18
D gene: -
J gene: TRBJ1-6
CDR3 protein: CASSPAVNSPLHF
CDR3 DNA: TGTGCCAGCTCACCTGCGGTCAATTCACCCCTCCACTTT

clone size: -
V gene: TRBV5-1
D gene: TRBD1
J gene: TRBJ1-2
CDR3 protein: CASSSQGNYGYTF
CDR3 DNA: TGCGCCAGCAGCTCACAGGGGAACTATGGCTACACCTTC

clone size: -
V gene: TRBV6-1
D gene: TRBD1
J gene: TRBJ1-4
CDR3 protein: CASSDPGTVNEKLFF
CDR3 DNA: TGTGCCAGCAGTGACCCCGGGACAGTAAATGAAAAACTGTTTTTT

clone size: -
V gene: TRBV2
D gene: TRBD2
J gene: TRBJ2-4
CDR3 protein: CASSESLAGVFGKNIQYF
CDR3 DNA: TGTGCCAGCAGTGAATCCCTAGCGGGAGTTTTTGGCAAAAACATTCAGTACTTC

clone size: once
V gene: TRBV13
D gene: -
J gene: TRBJ2-7
CDR3 protein: CASSKRGDEEYEQYF
CDR3 DNA: TGTGCCAGCAGCAAAAGAGGAGACGAGGAATACGAGCAGTACTTC

clone size: -
V gene: TRBV5-8
D gene: -
J gene: TRBJ1-5
CDR3 protein: CASSEGTSTNQPQHF
CDR3 DNA: TGTGCCAGCAGCGAGGGGACATCGACGAATCAGCCCCAGCATTTT

clone size: -
V gene: TRBV6-4
D gene: TRBD1
J gene: TRBJ1-2
CDR3 protein: CASSVTPGQSLGANYGYTF
CDR3 DNA: TGTGCCAGCAGTGTTACGCCGGGACAGAGTCTCGGAGCTAACTATGGCTACACCTTC

clone size: -
V gene: TRBV30
D gene: -
J gene: TRBJ1-2
CDR3 protein: CAWREHRVLSGYTF
CDR3 DNA: TGTGCCTGGAGAGAACACAGGGTTCTTAGTGGCTACACCTTC

clone size: once
V gene: TRBV30
D gene: TRBD2
J gene: TRBJ2-3
CDR3 protein: CAWGEGGADTQYF
CDR3 DNA: TGTGCCTGGGGGGAGGGAGGGGCAGATACGCAGTATTTT

clone size: -
V gene: TRBV6-6
D gene: -
J gene: TRBJ2-5
CDR3 protein: CASRPLGGPQETQYF
CDR3 DNA: TGTGCCAGCAGACCTTTGGGGGGGCCACAAGAGACCCAGTACTTC

clone size: once
V gene: TRBV6-5
D gene: -
J gene: TRBJ1-5
CDR3 protein: CASSYSKLNQPQHF
CDR3 DNA: TGTGCCAGCAGTTACTCGAAGCTTAATCAGCCCCAGCATTTT

clone size: few
V gene: TRBV2
D gene: TRBD2
J gene: TRBJ2-1
CDR3 protein: CASSEEAGGRSEQFF
CDR3 DNA: TGTGCCAGCAGTGAAGAAGCGGGGGGGCGGAGTGAGCAGTTCTTC

clone size: -
V gene: TRBV11-2
D gene: TRBD2
J gene: TRBJ2-3
CDR3 protein: CATGTSGTDTQYF
CDR3 DNA: TGTGCCACTGGGACTAGCGGCACAGATACGCAGTATTTT

clone size: -
V gene: TRBV6-6
D gene: -
J gene: TRBJ1-1
CDR3 protein: CASNNRGLIAFF
CDR3 DNA: TGTGCCAGCAACAACCGAGGGCTGATAGCTTTCTTT

clone size: -
V gene: TRBV7-9
D gene: -
J gene: TRBJ1-1
CDR3 protein: CASSLQGLYGTEAFF
CDR3 DNA: TGTGCCAGCAGCTTACAGGGGTTATATGGCACTGAAGCTTTCTTT

clone size: -
V gene: TRBV11-2
D gene: TRBD2
J gene: TRBJ2-7
CDR3 protein: CASSLGTAGLSSYEQYF
CDR3 DNA: TGTGCCAGCAGCTTAGGCACAGCGGGGCTTAGCTCCTACGAGCAGTACTTC

clone size: few
V gene: TRBV28
D gene: -
J gene: TRBJ2-6
CDR3 protein: CASRRRGSGANVLTF
CDR3 DNA: TGTGCCAGCAGACGAAGGGGCTCTGGGGCCAACGTCCTGACTTTC

clone size: -
V gene: TRBV19
D gene: -
J gene: TRBJ2-3
CDR3 protein: CASKNRGQSITDTQYF
CDR3 DNA: TGTGCCAGTAAAAATCGCGGGCAGAGCATCACAGATACGCAGTATTTT

clone size: -
V gene: TRBV11-2
D gene: -
J gene: TRBJ1-2
CDR3 protein: CASSLDLQTYYGYTF
CDR3 DNA: TGTGCCAGCAGCTTAGATTTGCAAACTTACTATGGCTACACCTTC

clone size: -
V gene: TRBV28
D gene: TRBD1
J gene: TRBJ1-1
CDR3 protein: CASSYHRGQGTEAFF
CDR3 DNA: TGTGCCAGCAGTTATCATAGGGGGCAGGGAACTGAAGCTTTCTTT

clone size: -
V gene: TRBV14
D gene: -
J gene: TRBJ1-6
CDR3 protein: CASSHNRERNSPLHF
CDR3 DNA: TGTGCCAGCAGCCACAACAGGGAGCGTAATTCACCCCTCCACTTT